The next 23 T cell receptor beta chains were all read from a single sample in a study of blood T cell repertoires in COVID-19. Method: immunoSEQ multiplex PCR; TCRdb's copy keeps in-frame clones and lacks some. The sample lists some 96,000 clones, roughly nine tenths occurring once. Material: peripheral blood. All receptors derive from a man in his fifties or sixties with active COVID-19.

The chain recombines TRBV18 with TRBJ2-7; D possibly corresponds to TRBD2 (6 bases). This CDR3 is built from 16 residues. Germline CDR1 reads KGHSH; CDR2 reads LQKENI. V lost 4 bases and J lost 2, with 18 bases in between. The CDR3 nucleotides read TGTGCCAGCTCACTAGACCGGGACGGAGGGACCTACGAGCAGTACGTC. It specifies CASSLDRDGGTYEQYV.

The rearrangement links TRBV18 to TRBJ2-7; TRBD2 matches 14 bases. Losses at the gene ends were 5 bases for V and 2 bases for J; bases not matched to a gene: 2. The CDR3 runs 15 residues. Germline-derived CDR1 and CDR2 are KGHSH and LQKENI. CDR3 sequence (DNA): TGTGCCAGCTCAACGACTAGCGGGGGGGCCTACGAGCAGTACTTC. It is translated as CASSTTSGGAYEQYF.

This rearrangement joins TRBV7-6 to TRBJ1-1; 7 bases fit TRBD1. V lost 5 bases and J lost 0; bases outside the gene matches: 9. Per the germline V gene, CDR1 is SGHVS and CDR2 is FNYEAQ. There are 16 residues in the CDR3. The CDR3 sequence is CASSNGQALLNTEAFF. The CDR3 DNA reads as TGTGCCAGCAGCAACGGACAGGCGCTCCTGAACACTGAAGCTTTCTTT.

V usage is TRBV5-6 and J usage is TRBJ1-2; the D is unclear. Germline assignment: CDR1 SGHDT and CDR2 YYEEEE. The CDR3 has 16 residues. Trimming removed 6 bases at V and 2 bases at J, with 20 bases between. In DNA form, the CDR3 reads TGTGCCAGCAACCCGGGGAGGGCGGGTCCCAACTATGGCTACACCTTC. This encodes CASNPGRAGPNYGYTF. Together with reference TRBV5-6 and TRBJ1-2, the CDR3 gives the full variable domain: DAGVTQSPTHLIKTRGQQVTLRCSPKSGHDTVSWYQQALGQGPQFIFQYYEEEERQRGNFPDRFSGHQFPNYSSELNVNALLLGDSALYLCASNPGRAGPNYGYTFGSGTRLTVV.

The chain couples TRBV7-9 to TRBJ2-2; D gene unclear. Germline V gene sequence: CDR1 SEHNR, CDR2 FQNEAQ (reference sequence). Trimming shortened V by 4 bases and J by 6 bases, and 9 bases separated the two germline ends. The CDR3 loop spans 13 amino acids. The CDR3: CASSYGGAGELFF. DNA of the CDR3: TGTGCCAGCAGCTACGGCGGTGCCGGGGAGCTGTTTTTT.

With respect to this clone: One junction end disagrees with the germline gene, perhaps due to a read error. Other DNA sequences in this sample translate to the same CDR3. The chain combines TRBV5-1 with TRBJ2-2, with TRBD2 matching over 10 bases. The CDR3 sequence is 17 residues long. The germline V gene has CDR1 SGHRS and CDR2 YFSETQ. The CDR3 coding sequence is TGCGCTAGCAGCTTGGCCCCTAGCGGGGGTGGCACCGGGGAGCTGTTTTTT. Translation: CASSLAPSGGGTGELFF.

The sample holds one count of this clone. CDR3: CASSGTSGQETQYF. In DNA, the CDR3 is TGCGCCAGCTCCGGGACTAGCGGCCAAGAGACCCAGTACTTC. The chain combines TRBV5-1 with TRBJ2-5; TRBD2 matches at 11 bases. CDR3 length equals 14 residues. Germline assignment: CDR1 SGHRS and CDR2 YFSETQ. J was trimmed by 1 base and V by 7 bases; bases with no gene match: 3.

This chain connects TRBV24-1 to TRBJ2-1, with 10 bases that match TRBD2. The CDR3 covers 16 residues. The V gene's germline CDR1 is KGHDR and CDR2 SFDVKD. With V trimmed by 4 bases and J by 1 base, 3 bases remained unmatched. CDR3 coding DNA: TGTGCCACCAGTGACGCTAGCGGGGGATCCTACAATGAGCAGTTCTTC. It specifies CATSDASGGSYNEQFF.

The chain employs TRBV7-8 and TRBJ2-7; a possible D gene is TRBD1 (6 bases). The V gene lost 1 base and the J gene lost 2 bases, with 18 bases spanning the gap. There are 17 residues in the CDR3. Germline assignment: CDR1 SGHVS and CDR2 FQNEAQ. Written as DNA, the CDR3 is TGTGCCAGCAGCTTAGTCGCGAACATCGGACAGACCTACGAGCAGTACTTC. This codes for CASSLVANIGQTYEQYF. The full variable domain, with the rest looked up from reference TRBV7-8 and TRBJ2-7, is GAGVSQSPRYKVAKRGQDVALRCDPISGHVSLFWYQQALGQGPEFLTYFQNEAQLDKSGLPSDRFFAERPEGSVSTLKIQRTQQEDSAVYLCASSLVANIGQTYEQYFGPGTRLTVT.

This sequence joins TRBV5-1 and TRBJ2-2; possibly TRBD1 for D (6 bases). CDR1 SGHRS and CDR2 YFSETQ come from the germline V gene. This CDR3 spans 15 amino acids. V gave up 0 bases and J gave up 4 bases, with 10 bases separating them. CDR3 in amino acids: CASSLAVGGTGELFF. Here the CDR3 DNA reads TGCGCCAGCAGCTTGGCAGTAGGGGGCACCGGGGAGCTGTTTTTT.

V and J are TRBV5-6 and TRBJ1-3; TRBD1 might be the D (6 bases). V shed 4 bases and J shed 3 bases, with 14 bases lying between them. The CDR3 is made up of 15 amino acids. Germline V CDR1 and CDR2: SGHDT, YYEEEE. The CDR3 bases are TGTGCCAGCAGCGCATACAGGGCTGGTGGAAACACCATATATTTT. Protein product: CASSAYRAGGNTIYF.

CDR3 bases: TGCGCCAGCAGCCAAGAGGGGCGAGGATATAATTCACCCCTCCACTTT. It specifies CASSQEGRGYNSPLHF. The chain combines TRBV4-1 with TRBJ1-6; a weak D match, TRBD1 (5 bases). Germline lookup yields CDR1 MGHRA and CDR2 YSYEKL. CDR3 length: 16 amino acids. The V end was cut by 0 bases, the J end by 4 bases, with 10 bases between.

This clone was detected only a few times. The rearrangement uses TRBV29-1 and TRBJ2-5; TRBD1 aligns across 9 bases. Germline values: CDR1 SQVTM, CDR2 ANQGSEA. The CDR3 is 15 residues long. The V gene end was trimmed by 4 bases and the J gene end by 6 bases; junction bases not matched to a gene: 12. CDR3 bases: TGCAGCGTTGGGCCCGGGACAGGGAGTGTGAAGACCCAGTACTTC. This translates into CSVGPGTGSVKTQYF.

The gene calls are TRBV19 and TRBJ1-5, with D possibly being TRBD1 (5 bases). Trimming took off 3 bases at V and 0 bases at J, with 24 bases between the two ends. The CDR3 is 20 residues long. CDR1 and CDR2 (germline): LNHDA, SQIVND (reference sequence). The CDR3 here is CASSMPLRKLGQYSNQPQHF. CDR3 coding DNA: TGTGCCAGTAGTATGCCTCTTCGAAAACTTGGACAATATAGCAATCAGCCCCAGCATTTT.

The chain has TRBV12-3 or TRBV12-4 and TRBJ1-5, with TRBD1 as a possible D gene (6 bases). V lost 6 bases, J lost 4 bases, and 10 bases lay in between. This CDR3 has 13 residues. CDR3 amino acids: CASSLTGNQPQHF. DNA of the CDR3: TGTGCCAGCAGCCTAACAGGGAATCAGCCCCAGCATTTT.

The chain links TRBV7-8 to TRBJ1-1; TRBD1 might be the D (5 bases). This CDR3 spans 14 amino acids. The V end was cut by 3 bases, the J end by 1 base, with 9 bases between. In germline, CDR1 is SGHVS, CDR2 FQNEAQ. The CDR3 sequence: CASSLSGPNTEAFF. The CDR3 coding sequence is TGTGCCAGCAGCTTGTCAGGGCCGAACACTGAAGCTTTCTTT.

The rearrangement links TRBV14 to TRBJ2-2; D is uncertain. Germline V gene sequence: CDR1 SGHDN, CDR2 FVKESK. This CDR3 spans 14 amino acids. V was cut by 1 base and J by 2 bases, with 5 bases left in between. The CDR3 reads CASSQVLNTGELFF. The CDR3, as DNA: TGTGCCAGCAGCCAAGTACTAAACACCGGGGAGCTGTTTTTT.

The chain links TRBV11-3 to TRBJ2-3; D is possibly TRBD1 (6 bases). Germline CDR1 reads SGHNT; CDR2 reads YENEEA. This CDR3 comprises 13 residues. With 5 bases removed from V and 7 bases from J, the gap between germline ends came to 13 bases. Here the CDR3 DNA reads TGTGCCAGCAGCAACGGCAGGGGAAATACGCAGTATTTT. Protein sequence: CASSNGRGNTQYF.

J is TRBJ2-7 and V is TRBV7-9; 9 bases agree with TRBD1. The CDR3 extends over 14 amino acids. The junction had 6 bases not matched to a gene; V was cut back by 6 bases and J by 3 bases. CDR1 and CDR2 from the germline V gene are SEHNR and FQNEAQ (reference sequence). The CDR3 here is CASSTPGQGYEQYF. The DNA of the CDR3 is TGTGCCAGCAGTACCCCGGGACAGGGCTACGAGCAGTACTTC.

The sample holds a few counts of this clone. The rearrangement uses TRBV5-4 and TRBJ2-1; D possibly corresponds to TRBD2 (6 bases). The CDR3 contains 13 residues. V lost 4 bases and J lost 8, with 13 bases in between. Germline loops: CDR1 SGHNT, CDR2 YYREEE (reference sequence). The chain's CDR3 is CASSPKREDEQFF. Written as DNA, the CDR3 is TGTGCCAGCAGCCCGAAAAGGGAGGATGAGCAGTTCTTC.

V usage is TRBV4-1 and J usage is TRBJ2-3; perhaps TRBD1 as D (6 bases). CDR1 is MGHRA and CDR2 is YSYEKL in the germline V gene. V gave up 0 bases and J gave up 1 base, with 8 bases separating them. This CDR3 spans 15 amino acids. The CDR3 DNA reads TGCGCCAGCAGCCAAGATAGGACAGGCACAGATACGCAGTATTTT. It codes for CASSQDRTGTDTQYF.

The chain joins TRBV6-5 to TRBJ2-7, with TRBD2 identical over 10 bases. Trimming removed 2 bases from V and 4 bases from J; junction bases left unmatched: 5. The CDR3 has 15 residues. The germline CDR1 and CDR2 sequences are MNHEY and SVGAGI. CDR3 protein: CASSYDPSGSYEQYV. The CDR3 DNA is TGTGCCAGCAGTTACGATCCTAGCGGGAGTTACGAGCAGTACGTC.

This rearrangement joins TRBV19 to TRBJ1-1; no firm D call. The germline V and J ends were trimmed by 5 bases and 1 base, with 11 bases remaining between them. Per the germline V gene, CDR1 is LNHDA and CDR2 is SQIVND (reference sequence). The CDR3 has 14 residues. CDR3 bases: TGTGCCAGTAGTCTCCAGACTGGGAACACTGAAGCTTTCTTT. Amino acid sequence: CASSLQTGNTEAFF.